This TCR beta chain was captured in a study of radiation and T cells in renal cell carcinoma. Background on the study: Nephrectomy followed 15 Gy stereotactic body radiation by 4 weeks.

Regarding the study as a whole: In blood, top tumor clones expanded by 2 weeks, shrinking by 4. Pretreatment tumor biopsies were lacking, so baseline clonotypes are unknown.

On this clone itself: Antigen specificity is unknown.

Germline V lookup: CDR1 SGHAT, CDR2 FQNNGV. V shed 4 bases and J shed 4 bases, with 19 bases lying between them. The CDR3 spans 17 residues. Noted time point: baseline pretreatment blood. As for treatment: 15 Gy SBRT to primary tumor, nephrectomy 4 weeks later. Radiation-treated patients gave blood at baseline, week 2 and week 4. The table came from immunoSEQ multiplex PCR; TCRdb's copy has only in-frame clones and leaves some out. The sample has roughly 100,000 clones, over 65% seen once. This chain connects TRBV11-2 to TRBJ2-2, with D perhaps matching TRBD1 (5 bases). Sequences were derived from blood, sampled from a patient whose treatment included radiotherapy and nephrectomy. This receptor was obtained from a man in his 60s with renal cell carcinoma. Here the CDR3 reads CASSYPPREAFTGELFF. CDR3 sequence (DNA): TGTGCCAGCAGCTACCCCCCCAGGGAAGCTTTCACCGGGGAGCTGTTTTTT.